The rows below give T cell receptor beta chains drawn from one sample of a study of identical twins. TCRdb reprocessed the 5' RACE reads via MiXCR and lists one record per CDR3 protein. This sample carries about 470,000 distinct CDR3 sequences, roughly 24% of them seen once, and the ten largest clones take 2.5% to 3.5%. These data also formed part of another study, on T cells expressing NK-cell markers.

Sequenced input: CD4+ T cells sorted from blood. The receptors here all came from a woman between 18 and 29 years old in good health. Each CDR3 is given with its conserved first and last residue. D genes are given only for firm matches. Size is omitted from some rows. Given values are once, few, many or a class for expanded clones.

clone size	V gene	D gene	J gene	CDR3 protein	CDR3 DNA
many	TRBV20-1	NA	TRBJ2-6	CSAPVDIAGANVLTF	TGCAGTGCTCCCGTAGACATCGCCGGGGCCAACGTCCTGACTTTC
NA	TRBV28	NA	TRBJ1-1	CASSPHLRGNTEAFF	TGTGCCAGCAGTCCGCACCTCAGAGGGAACACTGAAGCTTTCTTT
few	TRBV20-1	TRBD2	TRBJ2-2	CSAEGLDPNTGELFF	TGCAGTGCGGAGGGACTAGACCCTAACACCGGGGAGCTGTTTTTT
NA	TRBV7-2	NA	TRBJ2-2	CASSLDHYTGELFF	TGTGCCAGCAGCTTAGATCACTACACCGGGGAGCTGTTTTTT
many	TRBV7-9	NA	TRBJ2-6	CASSSGANVLTF	TGTGCCAGCAGCTCTGGGGCCAACGTCCTGACTTTC
once	TRBV19	TRBD2	TRBJ2-1	CASSFRAGDYNEQFF	TGTGCCAGTAGTTTTAGAGCGGGGGACTACAATGAGCAGTTCTTC
NA	TRBV7-9	NA	TRBJ2-7	CASSLAVAHEQYF	TGTGCCAGCAGCTTGGCAGTCGCTCACGAGCAGTACTTC
few	TRBV15	TRBD1	TRBJ1-1	CATSRDRMTGAMNTEAFF	TGTGCCACCAGCAGAGATCGTATGACAGGGGCCATGAACACTGAAGCTTTCTTT
NA	TRBV20-1	NA	TRBJ1-1	CSARGMTGEAFF	TGCAGTGCTAGAGGCATGACCGGGGAAGCTTTCTTT
few	TRBV3-1	NA	TRBJ2-1	CASSAWGGGTGEQFF	TGTGCCAGCAGCGCCTGGGGCGGAGGAACAGGTGAGCAGTTCTTC
NA	TRBV7-2	TRBD2	TRBJ2-1	CASSRASGGYNEQFF	TGTGCCAGCAGCAGGGCTAGCGGGGGATACAATGAGCAGTTCTTC
NA	TRBV19	TRBD1	TRBJ2-7	CASSMTGDIYEQYF	TGTGCCAGTAGTATGACAGGGGACATCTACGAGCAGTACTTC
NA	TRBV20-1	TRBD2	TRBJ2-7	CSAFGLAGVREQYF	TGCAGTGCCTTTGGACTAGCGGGAGTACGCGAGCAGTACTTC
few	TRBV20-1	NA	TRBJ1-5	CSAHPRVGQPQHF	TGCAGTGCTCATCCTAGGGTGGGGCAGCCCCAGCATTTT
few	TRBV5-8	NA	TRBJ2-2	CASSLAGTFQLFF	TGTGCCAGCAGCTTGGCCGGGACTTTCCAACTGTTTTTT
NA	TRBV20-1	TRBD2	TRBJ2-1	CSAGGLLTLYNEQFF	TGCAGTGCGGGGGGACTACTCACTTTATACAATGAGCAGTTCTTC
NA	TRBV6-6	TRBD2	TRBJ2-7	CATRGGGYEQYF	TGTGCCACCCGGGGGGGCGGGTACGAGCAGTACTTC
few	TRBV6-1	NA	TRBJ1-1	CASSRRDMNTEAFF	TGTGCCAGCAGTCGCAGGGACATGAACACTGAAGCTTTCTTT
many	TRBV12-3/TRBV12-4	NA	TRBJ2-1	CASSLRAEQFF	TGTGCCAGCAGTTTACGGGCTGAGCAGTTCTTC
NA	TRBV6-5	NA	TRBJ1-2	CASSYLGQPRDYGYTF	TGTGCCAGCAGTTACTTGGGACAACCCAGAGACTATGGCTACACCTTC
NA	TRBV29-1	NA	TRBJ2-7	CSISVSYEQYF	TGCAGCATAAGTGTTTCCTACGAGCAGTACTTC
NA	TRBV6-2/TRBV6-3	TRBD2	TRBJ2-1	CASGNSGRVGEQFF	TGTGCCAGCGGGAACAGCGGGAGGGTAGGTGAGCAGTTCTTC
NA	TRBV5-1	NA	TRBJ1-1	CASSPGGGENTEAFF	TGCGCCAGCAGTCCTGGTGGAGGAGAGAACACTGAAGCTTTCTTT
NA	TRBV20-1	TRBD1	TRBJ2-3	CSALDRVRPDTQYF	TGCAGTGCCCTTGACAGGGTTCGGCCAGATACGCAGTATTTT
NA	TRBV5-1	TRBD1	TRBJ2-1	CASSGAGTGTYNEQFF	TGCGCCAGCAGCGGCGCCGGGACAGGGACCTACAATGAGCAGTTCTTC
NA	TRBV5-1	TRBD2	TRBJ2-1	CASSQTSGPFDNEQFF	TGCGCCAGCAGCCAAACTAGCGGACCGTTTGACAATGAGCAGTTCTTC
few	TRBV29-1	TRBD1	TRBJ1-4	CSVEDAGTGGEKLFF	TGCAGCGTTGAAGATGCCGGGACAGGGGGAGAAAAACTGTTTTTT
NA	TRBV10-3	NA	TRBJ2-2	CAISDTRDTGELFF	TGTGCCATCAGCGACACCCGAGATACCGGGGAGCTGTTTTTT
NA	TRBV7-2	NA	TRBJ2-7	CASSSRLSRSYEQYF	TGTGCCAGCAGCTCTCGACTAAGTCGCTCCTACGAGCAGTACTTC
few	TRBV21-1	NA	TRBJ1-6	CASSLGRGAHSPLHF	TGTGCCAGCAGCCTTGGTCGGGGGGCACATTCACCCCTCCACTTT
few	TRBV5-5	NA	TRBJ2-7	CASSQGQGASYEQYF	TGTGCCAGCAGCCAGGGTCAAGGGGCGAGCTACGAGCAGTACTTC
few	TRBV29-1	TRBD1	TRBJ1-2	CSVVGTDYGYTF	TGCAGCGTTGTGGGGACAGACTATGGCTACACCTTC
few	TRBV12-3/TRBV12-4	TRBD1	TRBJ2-5	CASMRGAQGDQYF	TGTGCCAGCATGAGAGGGGCTCAGGGGGACCAGTACTTC
NA	TRBV20-1	NA	TRBJ2-2	CSAMGSNTGELFF	TGCAGTGCTATGGGCTCGAACACCGGGGAGCTGTTTTTT
NA	TRBV20-1	NA	TRBJ1-2	CSARPKWGGGYTF	TGCAGTGCTAGGCCCAAGTGGGGGGGCGGCTACACCTTC
NA	TRBV20-1	NA	TRBJ1-3	CSAIRGSRSGNTIYF	TGCAGTGCCATTAGGGGCTCCCGCTCTGGAAACACCATATATTTT
NA	TRBV6-1	NA	TRBJ1-6	CASSRVLGSPLHF	TGTGCCAGCAGTCGGGTATTAGGTTCACCCCTCCACTTT
NA	TRBV14	NA	TRBJ2-4	CASSQDNHGVNIQYF	TGTGCCAGCAGCCAAGATAACCACGGGGTGAACATTCAGTACTTC
few	TRBV10-3	NA	TRBJ1-1	CAIGSGANTEAFF	TGTGCCATCGGGTCGGGAGCAAACACTGAAGCTTTCTTT
NA	TRBV20-1	NA	TRBJ1-1	CSAKTATEAFF	TGCAGTGCTAAGACAGCCACTGAAGCTTTCTTT
few	TRBV5-1	NA	TRBJ1-3	CASSHDGFSGNTIYF	TGCGCCAGCAGCCACGACGGATTCTCTGGAAACACCATATATTTT
NA	TRBV14	TRBD1	TRBJ2-7	CASSRQGVREQYF	TGTGCCAGCAGCCGACAGGGGGTAAGGGAGCAGTACTTC
NA	TRBV12-3/TRBV12-4	NA	TRBJ1-1	CASSLRETTEAFF	TGTGCCAGCAGTTTAAGGGAGACCACTGAAGCTTTCTTT
NA	TRBV10-3	TRBD2	TRBJ2-3	CAISGGGRRRTDTQYF	TGTGCCATCAGCGGCGGGGGGCGTCGCCGCACAGATACGCAGTATTTT
NA	TRBV18	NA	TRBJ2-1	CASSPQTVSYNEQFF	TGTGCCAGCTCACCCCAGACAGTCTCCTACAATGAGCAGTTCTTC
NA	TRBV5-1	TRBD1	TRBJ2-2	CASSSQGAQGGELFF	TGCGCCAGCAGCTCACAGGGGGCGCAGGGCGGGGAGCTGTTTTTT
few	TRBV5-1	NA	TRBJ2-7	CASRSTGTPSHEQYF	TGCGCCAGCAGGAGTACCGGGACACCCTCCCACGAGCAGTACTTC
few	TRBV12-3/TRBV12-4	TRBD2	TRBJ2-1	CASSPTSGYNEQFF	TGCGCCAGCAGCCCGACTAGCGGGTACAATGAGCAGTTCTTC
few	TRBV3-1	TRBD2	TRBJ2-5	CASSQGVTSGGKGYF	TGTGCCAGCAGCCAAGGAGTGACTAGCGGGGGAAAAGGGTACTTC
few	TRBV7-2	NA	TRBJ1-1	CASNFRGSNTEAFF	TGTGCCAGCAATTTCAGGGGCTCTAACACTGAAGCTTTCTTT
few	TRBV7-2	NA	TRBJ2-1	CASSLRISRGGEQFF	TGTGCCAGCAGCTTACGTATTTCAAGAGGCGGGGAGCAGTTCTTC
few	TRBV5-1	NA	TRBJ1-1	CASSLNHPNTEAFF	TGCGCCAGCAGCTTGAATCACCCGAACACTGAAGCTTTCTTT
many	TRBV12-3/TRBV12-4	NA	TRBJ1-1	CASSRRAEAFF	TGTGCCAGCAGCCGGAGGGCTGAAGCTTTCTTT